Below are 11 T cell receptor beta chains sequenced from a single sample in a study of shared clonotypes between healthy human individuals (dated by TCRdb to 2020 to 2021). Library prep was done by the immunoSEQ multiplex PCR assay. TCRdb retrieved this table from immuneACCESS and kept in-frame rearrangements only. Not all clones are present; in checked studies, unresolved V genes account for under half, and no reason is known for the remainder. The sample table shows roughly 2,500,000 clones, and 93% are seen once. About 0.38% of the sample goes to the ten largest clones. The specimen sequenced was naive CD4+ T cells from PBMCs. The cell subset or site label of this sample denotes: CD45RA+ positively selected. The receptors here all came from a young man in good health. Some clones in this sample may be carry-over from other donors' samples.

V is TRBV2 and J is TRBJ2-7, with TRBD2 identical over 8 bases. There are 15 residues in the CDR3. Germline loops: CDR1 SNHLY, CDR2 FYNNEI. With V trimmed by 4 bases and J by 6 bases, 11 bases remained unmatched. The CDR3 loop reads CASSGQFSGKGEQYF. Written as DNA, the CDR3 is TGTGCCAGCAGTGGACAATTTAGCGGGAAGGGCGAGCAGTACTTC. Full variable domain (remainder filled in from reference TRBV2 and TRBJ2-7): EPEVTQTPSHQVTQMGQEVILRCVPISNHLYFYWYRQILGQKVEFLVSFYNNEISEKSEIFDDQFSVERPDGSNFTLKIRSTKLEDSAMYFCASSGQFSGKGEQYFGPGTRLTVT.

This chain links TRBV19 with TRBJ2-5; D tentatively fits TRBD1 or TRBD2 (5 bases each). V was trimmed by 5 bases and J by 7 bases, leaving 26 bases between them. Per the germline V gene, CDR1 is LNHDA and CDR2 is SQIVND (reference sequence). This CDR3 has 17 residues. CDR3 loop: CASSSIGTNHGLGTQYF. CDR3 coding DNA: TGTGCCAGTAGTTCGATAGGGACCAATCACGGGTTGGGGACCCAGTACTTC.

This clone has just a few counts. V is TRBV6-6 and J is TRBJ1-5, with D tentatively TRBD1 (5 bases). Germline-derived CDR1 and CDR2 are MNHNY and SVGAGI (reference sequence). V lost 6 bases to trimming and J lost 2 bases, with 8 bases between them. This CDR3 has 13 amino acids. CDR3: CASSQGGNQPQHF. The CDR3 region has the DNA TGTGCCAGCAGCCAGGGAGGCAATCAGCCCCAGCATTTT.

This sequence joins TRBV2 and TRBJ1-5; D perhaps matches TRBD1 (6 bases). The CDR3 runs to 14 residues. Germline V gives CDR1 SNHLY, CDR2 FYNNEI. With 6 bases removed from V and 9 bases from J, the gap between germline ends came to 18 bases. The CDR3 DNA is TGTGCCAGCAGCCTGGACAGACGGTGGACGCCCCAGCATTTT. It is translated as CASSLDRRWTPQHF.

This chain links TRBV5-1 with TRBJ1-2, with a weak D call TRBD1 (6 bases). The CDR3 is made up of 16 amino acids. From germline, CDR1 is SGHRS and CDR2 YFSETQ. The V end lost 4 bases, the J end lost 0 bases, and 16 bases lay between the germline ends. CDR3 DNA: TGCGCCAGCAGCGAGTCCAAGGGACAAGCTAACTATGGCTACACCTTC. Its protein is CASSESKGQANYGYTF.

The chain carries TRBV5-1 and TRBJ2-1; TRBD2 matches at 8 bases. Germline V gives CDR1 SGHRS, CDR2 YFSETQ. The CDR3 spans 15 residues. With V trimmed by 4 bases and J by 4 bases, 7 bases remained unmatched. The CDR3 nucleotides are TGCGCCAGCAGCAAAGCGGGAGATTCGTACAATGAGCAGTTCTTC. Residues: CASSKAGDSYNEQFF.

The chain employs TRBV27 and TRBJ1-1; the D is unclear. The germline V gene encodes CDR1 MNHEY and CDR2 SMNVEV (reference sequence). V dropped 5 bases and J dropped 1 base, with 14 bases sitting between them. The CDR3 is 15 residues long. The CDR3 reads CASSNLWSSNTEAFF. The CDR3 nucleotides are TGTGCCAGCAGTAACTTATGGTCTTCGAACACTGAAGCTTTCTTT.

V is TRBV7-3 and J is TRBJ2-1, with D perhaps matching TRBD1 or TRBD2 (5 bases each). V shed 3 bases and J shed 0 bases, with 12 bases lying between them. From germline, CDR1 is SGHTA and CDR2 FQGTGA. The CDR3 has 16 amino acids. The CDR3 nucleotides read TGTGCCAGCAGCTTCGTTGGGACGGGCTCCTACAATGAGCAGTTCTTC. It encodes CASSFVGTGSYNEQFF.

The rearrangement uses TRBV2 and TRBJ2-1; 11 bases agree with TRBD2. The ends lost 6 bases at V and 2 bases at J; junction bases unmatched: 15. The CDR3 loop spans 19 amino acids. Germline assignment: CDR1 SNHLY and CDR2 FYNNEI. The CDR3 region is CASSSPVAGGWRPYNEQFF. CDR3 DNA: TGTGCCAGCAGCTCCCCGGTAGCGGGAGGGTGGCGCCCCTACAATGAGCAGTTCTTC.

The CDR3 DNA sequence: TGTGCCAGCAGCCCGGGACTACTTCGGGACGAGCAGTACTTC. It is translated as CASSPGLLRDEQYF. The chain carries TRBV5-6 and TRBJ2-7, with 7 bases lining up with TRBD2. CDR3 size: 14 residues. The V gene's germline CDR1 is SGHDT and CDR2 YYEEEE. Trimming at V came to 4 bases and at J to 5 bases, leaving 9 bases not matched to a gene.

The V and J genes are TRBV28 and TRBJ1-1; unclear D gene. Germline assignment: CDR1 MDHEN and CDR2 SYDVKM. V gave up 3 bases and J gave up 5 bases, with 10 bases separating them. This CDR3 is built from 13 residues. This CDR3 reads CASSFRLATEAFF. The DNA of the CDR3 is TGTGCCAGCAGTTTTAGGCTGGCGACTGAAGCTTTCTTT.